These T cell receptor beta chains were read from a single sample in a study of vaccination and CD4 T cells after COVID-19. Each CDR3 protein gets one entry after TCRdb re-called the PCR reads with MiXCR. The sample includes nearly 5,500 distinct CDR3 sequences, 35% to 45% of them seen just once. Their specific antigens are unknown. Sequencing used CD4+ T cells from blood, cultured in vitro. The receptors derive from a human donor in good health. CDR3s include the opening cysteine and the closing phenylalanine or tryptophan. A D gene is named only where the DNA matches it firmly. The size field is filled for only some rows; it gives once, few, many or a size class.

>TRBV18|few|TRBJ2-7|TRBD2
TGTGCCAGCTCACCAGTAACTAGCGGGAGGATTGGCGAGCAGTACTTC
CASSPVTSGRIGEQYF
>TRBV18|-|TRBJ2-7|-
TGTGCCAGCTCTCAGAGGGCTAGCGATGACTACGAGCAGTACTTC
CASSQRASDDYEQYF
>TRBV21-1|-|TRBJ2-1|-
TGTGCCAGCAGCAAAGTCCGGGACAGGGACCACAATGAGCAGTTCTTC
CASSKVRDRDHNEQFF
>TRBV12-3/TRBV12-4|-|TRBJ1-2|TRBD1
TGTGCCAGCAGTTTAGGCAGGGGGCCCTATGGCTACACCTTC
CASSLGRGPYGYTF
>TRBV30|-|TRBJ2-1|TRBD2
TGTGCCTGGAGTTCCGGCGGGGGACCCTACAATGAGCAGTTCTTC
CAWSSGGGPYNEQFF
>TRBV25-1|-|TRBJ1-4|TRBD1
TGTGCCAGCAGTCAGGGGGGGGGTGCAACTAATGAAAAACTGTTTTTT
CASSQGGGATNEKLFF
>TRBV10-3|few|TRBJ1-2|-
TGTGCCATCAGTGAGTCCAACAGTAACTATGGCTACACCTTC
CAISESNSNYGYTF
>TRBV6-1|-|TRBJ1-5|TRBD1
TGTGCCAGCAAGTGGGACAGGGGGCCCGGGCCCCAGCATTTT
CASKWDRGPGPQHF
>TRBV5-4|-|TRBJ1-3|-
TGTGCCAGCAGCTTGGACATCTACTCTGGAAACACCATATATTTT
CASSLDIYSGNTIYF
>TRBV7-8|few|TRBJ1-1|-
TGTGCCAGCAGCTTAGACCCAGACTACACTGAAGCTTTCTTT
CASSLDPDYTEAFF
>TRBV4-1|-|TRBJ2-3|-
TGCGCCAGCAGCGCTCAGTCTTGGAGCACAGATACGCAGTATTTT
CASSAQSWSTDTQYF
>TRBV29-1|-|TRBJ1-1|TRBD1
TGCAGCGCCGAGACAGGGATTGTCACTGAAGCTTTCTTT
CSAETGIVTEAFF
>TRBV6-5|few|TRBJ1-2|TRBD1
TGTGCCAGCAGTTACGGGGCAGGGGGCAAGTATGGCTACACCTTC
CASSYGAGGKYGYTF
>TRBV7-9|few|TRBJ1-4|-
TGTGCCAGCAGCTTCAATCGGGAAAAACTGTTTTTT
CASSFNREKLFF
>TRBV10-3|-|TRBJ1-5|-
TGTGCCATCAGTGAGGGGCAGGGAAATCAGCCCCAGCATTTT
CAISEGQGNQPQHF
>TRBV21-1|-|TRBJ2-7|-
TGTGCCAGCAGCCGCGGCACAACTAGCTCCCCCGACTACGAGCAGTACTTC
CASSRGTTSSPDYEQYF
>TRBV6-2/TRBV6-3|-|TRBJ2-7|TRBD2
TGTGCCACTTCCCGTCCGTGGCTAGCGGGAGGCGAGCAGTACTTC
CATSRPWLAGGEQYF
>TRBV6-5|-|TRBJ2-4|TRBD1
TGTGCCAGCAGTTATAACCCCGGACAGGGTATCGGAAACATTCAGTACTTC
CASSYNPGQGIGNIQYF
>TRBV6-1|few|TRBJ1-2|-
TGTGCCAGCAGTGACAGGGAGCTCTATGGCTACACCTTC
CASSDRELYGYTF
>TRBV7-2|-|TRBJ2-5|-
TGTGCCAGCAGCTGGGGAGGCCTCCAAGAGACCCAGTACTTC
CASSWGGLQETQYF
>TRBV20-1|few|TRBJ1-5|-
TGCAGTGCGCCGGTCAGAGGGGTCGGCAGCCAGCCCCAGCATTTT
CSAPVRGVGSQPQHF
>TRBV6-1|few|TRBJ2-5|TRBD2
TGTGCCAGCACGAGAAGGGTGACTAGCGGGAGGGACTCCGTGATGGGGGAACTGGAGACCCAGTACTTC
CASTRRVTSGRDSVMGELETQYF
>TRBV6-2/TRBV6-3|-|TRBJ1-2|TRBD1
TGTGCCAGCAGGGAAGCCGGGACAGGGGCCCTCTATGGCTACACCTTC
CASREAGTGALYGYTF
>TRBV20-1|-|TRBJ2-1|TRBD2
TGCAGTGTGCCGGGGGGGGCGCACAATGAGCAGTTCTTC
CSVPGGAHNEQFF
>TRBV27|-|TRBJ1-1|TRBD1
TGTGCCAGCAGTCACTCGACAGGGCTCCTGAACACTGAAGCTTTCTTT
CASSHSTGLLNTEAFF
>TRBV7-2|-|TRBJ1-1|TRBD1
TGTGCCAGCAGCCCGGGACAGTCGAACACTGAAGCTTTCTTT
CASSPGQSNTEAFF
>TRBV7-9|-|TRBJ2-7|-
TGTGCCAGCAGCTTCTCATCTCTTAACGAGCAGTACTTC
CASSFSSLNEQYF
>TRBV20-1|-|TRBJ2-7|-
TGCAGTGCTAGACCGGCGGCCTCCTACGAGCAGTACTTC
CSARPAASYEQYF
>TRBV20-1|few|TRBJ1-5|-
TGCAGTGCTAGAGATGCGGGGGGTAGTCTTCTTAGCAATCAGCCCCAGCATTTT
CSARDAGGSLLSNQPQHF
>TRBV20-1|-|TRBJ1-2|-
TGCAGTGCTAGAGGGGGAAGCGGCTACACCTTC
CSARGGSGYTF
>TRBV27|-|TRBJ1-6|-
TGTGCCAGCAGTTTCTCGGGAGCCGGGGGTTCACCCCTCCACTTT
CASSFSGAGGSPLHF
>TRBV19|-|TRBJ2-5|TRBD2
TGTGCCAGTAGTCCGGAATGGATAGGCGGGAGACGAAAGCAAGAGACCCAGTACTTC
CASSPEWIGGRRKQETQYF
>TRBV6-5|-|TRBJ1-2|-
TGTGCCAGCAGTTACCGACAGTCTTATGGCTACACCTTC
CASSYRQSYGYTF
>TRBV5-4|few|TRBJ1-1|-
TGTGCCAGCAGCCCTTATACTGCCAGTAACACTGAAGCTTTCTTT
CASSPYTASNTEAFF
>TRBV7-8|-|TRBJ2-7|-
TGTGCCAGCAGCACCCTGGGCCGACCATACGAGCAGTACTTC
CASSTLGRPYEQYF
>TRBV4-1|few|TRBJ2-3|TRBD2
TGCGCCAGCAGCCAACTAGCGGGAGTGGCAGATACGCAGTATTTT
CASSQLAGVADTQYF
>TRBV6-5|once|TRBJ2-7|-
TGTGCCAGCAGTTACTCAAACCGGATCGCAGGTTTTCTCTACGAGCAGTACTTC
CASSYSNRIAGFLYEQYF